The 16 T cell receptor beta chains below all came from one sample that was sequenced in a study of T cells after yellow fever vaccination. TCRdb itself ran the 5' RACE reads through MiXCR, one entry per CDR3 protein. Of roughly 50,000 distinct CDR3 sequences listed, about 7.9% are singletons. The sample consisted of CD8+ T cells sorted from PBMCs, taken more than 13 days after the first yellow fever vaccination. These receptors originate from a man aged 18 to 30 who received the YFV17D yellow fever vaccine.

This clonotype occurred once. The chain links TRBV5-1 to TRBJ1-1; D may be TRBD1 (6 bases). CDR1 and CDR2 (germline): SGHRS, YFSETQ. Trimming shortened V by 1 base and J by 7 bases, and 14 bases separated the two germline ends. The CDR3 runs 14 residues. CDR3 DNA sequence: TGCGCCAGCAGCTTGAGAGGGGGGGCGGGTGAAGCTTTCTTT. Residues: CASSLRGGAGEAFF.

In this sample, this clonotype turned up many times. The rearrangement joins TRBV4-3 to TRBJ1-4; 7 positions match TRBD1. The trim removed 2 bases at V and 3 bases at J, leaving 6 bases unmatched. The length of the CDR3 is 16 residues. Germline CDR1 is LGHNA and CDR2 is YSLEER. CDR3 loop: CASSQNDRAANEKLFF. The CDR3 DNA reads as TGCGCCAGCAGCCAAAATGACAGGGCGGCTAATGAAAAACTGTTTTTT.

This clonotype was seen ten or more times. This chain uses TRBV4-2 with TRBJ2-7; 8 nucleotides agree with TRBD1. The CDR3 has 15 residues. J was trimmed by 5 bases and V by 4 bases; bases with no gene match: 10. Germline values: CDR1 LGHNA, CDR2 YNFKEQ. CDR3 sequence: CASSPSPGQGDEQYF. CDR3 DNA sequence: TGTGCCAGCAGCCCCTCGCCCGGACAGGGAGACGAGCAGTACTTC.

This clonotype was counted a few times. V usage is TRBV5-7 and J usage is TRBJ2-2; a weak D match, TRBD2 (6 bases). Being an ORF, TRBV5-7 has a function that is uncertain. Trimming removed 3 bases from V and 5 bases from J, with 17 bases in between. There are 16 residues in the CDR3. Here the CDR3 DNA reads TGTGCCAGCAGCTCCAACCCGAAGCGGGTAACCGGGGAGCTGTTTTTT. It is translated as CASSSNPKRVTGELFF.

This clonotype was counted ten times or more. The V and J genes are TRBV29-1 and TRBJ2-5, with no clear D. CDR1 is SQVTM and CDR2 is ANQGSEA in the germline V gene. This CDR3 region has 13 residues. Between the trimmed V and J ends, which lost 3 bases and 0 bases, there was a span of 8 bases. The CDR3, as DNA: TGCAGCGTTGACTCGGGCGACCAAGAGACCCAGTACTTC. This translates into CSVDSGDQETQYF.

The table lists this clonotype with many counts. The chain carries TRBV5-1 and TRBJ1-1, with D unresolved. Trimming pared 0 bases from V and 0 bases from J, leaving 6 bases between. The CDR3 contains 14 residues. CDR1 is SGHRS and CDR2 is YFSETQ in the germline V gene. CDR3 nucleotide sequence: TGCGCCAGCAGCTTGGGACTCATGAACACTGAAGCTTTCTTT. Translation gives CASSLGLMNTEAFF.

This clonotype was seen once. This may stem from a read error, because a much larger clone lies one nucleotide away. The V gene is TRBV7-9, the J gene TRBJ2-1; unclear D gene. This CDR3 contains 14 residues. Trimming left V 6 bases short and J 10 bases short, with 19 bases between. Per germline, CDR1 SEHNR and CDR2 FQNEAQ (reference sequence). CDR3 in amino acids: CASRETEPAAEQFF. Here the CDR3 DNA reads TGTGCCAGCAGGGAGACTGAGCCTGCGGCCGAGCAGTTCTTC.

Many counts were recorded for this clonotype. The CDR3: CASSQGGQVNTEAFF. DNA for the CDR3: TGCGCCAGCAGCCAGGGGGGACAGGTGAACACTGAAGCTTTCTTT. V usage is TRBV4-3 and J usage is TRBJ1-1; TRBD1 matches 8 bases. This CDR3 comprises 15 residues. CDR1 is LGHNA, CDR2 YSLEER, per germline. J was trimmed by 0 bases and V by 3 bases; bases with no gene match: 3.

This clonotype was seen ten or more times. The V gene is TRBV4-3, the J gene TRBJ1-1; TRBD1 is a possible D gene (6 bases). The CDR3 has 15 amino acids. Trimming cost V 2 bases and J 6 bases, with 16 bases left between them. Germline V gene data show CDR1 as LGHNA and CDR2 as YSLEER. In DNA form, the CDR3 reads TGCGCCAGCAGCCAAAGAGGACAGACCAGCTCTGAAGCTTTCTTT. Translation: CASSQRGQTSSEAFF.

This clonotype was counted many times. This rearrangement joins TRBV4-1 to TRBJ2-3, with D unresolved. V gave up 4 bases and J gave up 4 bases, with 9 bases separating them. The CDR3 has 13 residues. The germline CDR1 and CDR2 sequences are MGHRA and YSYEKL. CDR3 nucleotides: TGCGCCAGCAGCCGCGGTGGATCAGATACGCAGTATTTT. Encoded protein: CASSRGGSDTQYF.

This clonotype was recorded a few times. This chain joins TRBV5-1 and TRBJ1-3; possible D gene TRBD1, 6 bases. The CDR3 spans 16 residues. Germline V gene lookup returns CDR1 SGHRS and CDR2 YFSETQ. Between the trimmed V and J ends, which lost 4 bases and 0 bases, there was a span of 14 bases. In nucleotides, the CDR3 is TGCGCCAGCAGCCCACCTACAGGGTTCTCTGGAAACACCATATATTTT. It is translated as CASSPPTGFSGNTIYF.

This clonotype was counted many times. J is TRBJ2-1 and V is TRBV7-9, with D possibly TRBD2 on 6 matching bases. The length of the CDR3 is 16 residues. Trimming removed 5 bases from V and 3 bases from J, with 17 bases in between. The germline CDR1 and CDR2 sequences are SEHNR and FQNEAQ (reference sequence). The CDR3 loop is CASSPPWGTYYNEQFF. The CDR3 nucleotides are TGTGCCAGCAGCCCCCCTTGGGGGACTTACTACAATGAGCAGTTCTTC.

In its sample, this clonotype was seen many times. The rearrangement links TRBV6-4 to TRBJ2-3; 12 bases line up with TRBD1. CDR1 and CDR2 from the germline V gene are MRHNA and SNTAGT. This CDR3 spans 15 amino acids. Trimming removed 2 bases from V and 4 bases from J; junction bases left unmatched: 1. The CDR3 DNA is TGTGCCAGCAGTGACGGGACAGGGGGCGCAGATACGCAGTATTTT. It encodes CASSDGTGGADTQYF.

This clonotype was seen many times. The CDR3 reads CASSLGPDTQYF. CDR3 bases: TGTGCCAGCAGCTTGGGACCAGATACGCAGTATTTT. The chain has TRBV11-2 and TRBJ2-3; D possibly matches TRBD1 or TRBD2 (5 bases each). The V and J ends lost 3 bases and 4 bases respectively, with 5 bases between them. This CDR3 contains 12 residues. Germline loops: CDR1 SGHAT, CDR2 FQNNGV.

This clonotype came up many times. CDR3 sequence reads: CASSFGAGSNDEQFF. CDR3 bases: TGTGCCAGCAGCTTTGGAGCGGGGTCCAACGATGAGCAGTTCTTC. The rearrangement links TRBV7-9 to TRBJ2-1; 7 positions agree with TRBD2. Germline CDR1 SEHNR, CDR2 FQNEAQ (reference sequence). The trim removed 3 bases at V and 8 bases at J, leaving 10 bases unmatched. This CDR3 has 15 residues.

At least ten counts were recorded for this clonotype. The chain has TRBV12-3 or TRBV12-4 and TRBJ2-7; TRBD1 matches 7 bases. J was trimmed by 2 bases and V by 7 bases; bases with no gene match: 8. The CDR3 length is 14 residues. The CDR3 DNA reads TGTGCCAGCACCACCTCGGACAGGCCCTACGAGCAGTACTTC. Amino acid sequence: CASTTSDRPYEQYF.